The clone carrying this T cell receptor beta chain was counted once. Assay: immunoSEQ multiplex PCR; the TCRdb copy retains only in-frame clones and omits some. The repertoire holds roughly 280,000 clones, with about 88% as singletons. This entry is derived from a study of blood T cell repertoires in COVID-19. CDR3 length equals 16 residues. Germline-derived CDR1 and CDR2 are ENHRY and SYGVKD. V lost 0 bases, J lost 1 base, and 9 bases lay in between. The chain joins TRBV10-3 to TRBJ2-2; no reliable D call. The sequenced sample was PBMCs or T cells enriched from blood (not recorded which). The sequence was obtained from a woman between 45 and 60 years old who had recovered from COVID-19. The CDR3 bases are TGTGCCATCAGTGAGTCGGCCACCTTGAACACCGGGGAGCTGTTTTTT. It translates to CAISESATLNTGELFF.